Shown below are 18 T cell receptor beta chains from a single sample sequenced in a study of T cell responses to AZD1222 COVID-19 vaccine. Data came from immunoSEQ multiplex PCR; TCRdb stores just in-frame clones and leaves some out. The sample yields roughly 99,000 clones, about 90% seen once. The input for sequencing was peripheral blood, taken 28 days after the second AZD1222 dose. The receptors derive from an adult who received the AZD1222 COVID-19 vaccine.

In nucleotides, the CDR3 is TGTGCCAGCAGTTCTAGGACAGACAATGAGCAGTTCTTC. This codes for CASSSRTDNEQFF. The genes are TRBV28 and TRBJ2-1, with a possible D match to TRBD1 (6 bases). Germline CDR1 and CDR2: MDHEN and SYDVKM. V lost 4 bases to trimming and J lost 5 bases, with 9 bases between them. The CDR3 has 13 amino acids.

J is TRBJ1-2 and V is TRBV18, with 7 bases fitting TRBD1. Germline assignment: CDR1 KGHSH and CDR2 LQKENI. Unmatched junction bases numbered 10, after V lost 5 bases and J lost 4 bases. The length of the CDR3 is 15 residues. The CDR3 region has the DNA TGTGCCAGCTCAGATCGACAGGGATCCACCTATGGCTACACCTTC. Its translation is CASSDRQGSTYGYTF. Full variable domain (rest looked up from reference TRBV18 and TRBJ1-2): NAGVMQNPRHLVRRRGQEARLRCSPMKGHSHVYWYRQLPEEGLKFMVYLQKENIIDESGMPKERFSAEFPKEGPSILRIQQVVRGDSAAYFCASSDRQGSTYGYTFGSGTRLTVV.

The J gene is TRBJ2-1, the V gene TRBV5-6; 9 bases are a match to TRBD2. With V trimmed by 4 bases and J by 10 bases, 12 bases remained unmatched. Germline CDR1 and CDR2: SGHDT and YYEEEE. The CDR3 runs to 15 residues. CDR3 sequence reads: CASSPTGTSTREQFF. The CDR3 DNA reads as TGTGCCAGCAGCCCTACCGGGACTAGCACCAGGGAGCAGTTCTTC.

The chain employs TRBV30 and TRBJ1-2; D remains ambiguous. This CDR3 is built from 16 residues. Germline V lookup: CDR1 GTSNPN, CDR2 SVGIG (reference sequence). Trimming left V 0 bases short and J 1 base short, with 15 bases between. In DNA form, the CDR3 reads TGTGCCTGGAGTGTACCGCGGCAGTCCGTTAACTATGGCTACACCTTC. Translation gives CAWSVPRQSVNYGYTF.

This clone was detected only a few times. This chain connects TRBV4-2 to TRBJ1-1; a weak D match, TRBD1 (5 bases). V was shortened by 1 base and J by 1 base, with 13 bases between the two germline ends. The germline V gene has CDR1 LGHNA and CDR2 YNFKEQ. There are 16 residues in the CDR3. The chain's CDR3 is CASSQGIGHPNTEAFF. The CDR3 region has the DNA TGTGCCAGCAGCCAAGGAATCGGACACCCGAACACTGAAGCTTTCTTT.

The chain recombines TRBV28 with TRBJ2-2, with a weak D call TRBD2 (6 bases). Germline CDR1 reads MDHEN; CDR2 reads SYDVKM. CDR3 length: 15 amino acids. Deletions cut 2 bases from V and 4 bases from J, with 11 bases between. CDR3 bases: TGTGCCAGCAGTTTAGCTAGCGAGGGCACCGGGGAGCTGTTTTTT. As protein: CASSLASEGTGELFF.

The chain carries TRBV28 and TRBJ1-2, with TRBD1 as a possible D gene (6 bases). The germline V gene encodes CDR1 MDHEN and CDR2 SYDVKM. Trimming shortened V by 4 bases and J by 12 bases, and 15 bases separated the two germline ends. The CDR3 extends over 12 amino acids. CDR3 amino acids: CASSSSRGRNTF. CDR3 DNA: TGTGCCAGCAGTTCCTCCAGGGGTAGAAACACCTTC.

The chain couples TRBV19 to TRBJ2-5; TRBD2 matches at 9 bases. This CDR3 comprises 14 residues. Germline V gene data show CDR1 as LNHDA and CDR2 as SQIVND (reference sequence). J gave up 4 bases and V 5 bases, and 5 bases lay outside the gene matches. The CDR3 region has the DNA TGTGCCAGTAGTCCTAGCGGGGTGAGAGAGACCCAGTACTTC. This encodes CASSPSGVRETQYF. Variable domain in full (rest from reference TRBV19 and TRBJ2-5): DGGITQSPKYLFRKEGQNVTLSCEQNLNHDAMYWYRQDPGQGLRLIYYSQIVNDFQKGDIAEGYSVSREKKESFPLTVTSAQKNPTAFYLCASSPSGVRETQYFGPGTRLLVL.

The gene calls are TRBV6-6 and TRBJ2-5; D perhaps matches TRBD1 (5 bases). This CDR3 spans 15 amino acids. Trimming cost V 0 bases and J 4 bases, with 12 bases left between them. CDR1 is MNHNY, CDR2 SVGAGI, per germline (reference sequence). The CDR3 region is CASSYSAGFRETQYF. CDR3 coding DNA: TGTGCCAGCAGTTACTCAGCAGGGTTTCGAGAGACCCAGTACTTC.

The chain is built from TRBV6-5 and TRBJ1-1; D remains unclear. CDR1 MNHEY and CDR2 SVGAGI come from the germline V gene. V lost 0 bases and J lost 8, with 10 bases in between. The CDR3 covers 13 residues. CDR3 sequence reads: CASSYSTAPEAFF. CDR3 coding DNA: TGTGCCAGCAGTTACTCGACGGCTCCAGAAGCTTTCTTT.

This chain connects TRBV6-5 to TRBJ1-2; D is undetermined. Germline V gene sequence: CDR1 MNHEY, CDR2 SVGAGI. This CDR3 spans 14 amino acids. V lost 2 bases to trimming and J lost 4 bases, with 11 bases between them. CDR3 sequence reads: CASSYEKAGYGYTF. As DNA, the CDR3 is TGTGCCAGCAGTTACGAAAAGGCGGGCTATGGCTACACCTTC.

V is TRBV18 and J is TRBJ1-4; D unresolved. Germline loops: CDR1 KGHSH, CDR2 LQKENI. With 2 bases removed from V and 7 bases from J, the gap between germline ends came to 5 bases. The CDR3 covers 12 residues. The CDR3 DNA reads as TGTGCCAGCTCACCAGCAAGTGAAAAACTGTTTTTT. Its translation: CASSPASEKLFF.

This clone came up once. CDR3 region: CASSWPQGEQYF. The CDR3 region has the DNA TGCGCCAGCAGCTGGCCCCAGGGTGAGCAGTACTTC. The V gene is TRBV5-1, the J gene TRBJ2-7, with a possible D match to TRBD1 (5 bases). Per germline, CDR1 SGHRS and CDR2 YFSETQ. The length of the CDR3 is 12 residues. The V end lost 3 bases, the J end lost 7 bases, and 11 bases lay between the germline ends.

The rearrangement uses TRBV18 and TRBJ1-2; a weak D match, TRBD1 (6 bases). V was cut by 4 bases and J by 8 bases, with 17 bases left in between. Germline lookup yields CDR1 KGHSH and CDR2 LQKENI. The CDR3 has 14 residues. The CDR3 loop is CASSQDSDSRGYTF. CDR3 nucleotide sequence: TGTGCCAGCTCACAAGACTCGGACAGTCGGGGCTACACCTTC. Full variable domain (outside the CDR3, taken from reference TRBV18 and TRBJ1-2): NAGVMQNPRHLVRRRGQEARLRCSPMKGHSHVYWYRQLPEEGLKFMVYLQKENIIDESGMPKERFSAEFPKEGPSILRIQQVVRGDSAAYFCASSQDSDSRGYTFGSGTRLTVV.

The chain has TRBV6-1 and TRBJ2-7; perhaps TRBD2 as D (5 bases). The CDR3 extends over 18 amino acids. The germline V gene has CDR1 MNHNS and CDR2 SASEGT. Trimming took 4 bases from V and 0 from J, leaving 22 bases between them. The CDR3 coding sequence is TGTGCCAGCAGTGTCCCCGGGGTATCGCCTCGAGTCTCCTACGAGCAGTACTTC. It translates to CASSVPGVSPRVSYEQYF.

J is TRBJ1-1 and V is TRBV27; 8 positions agree with TRBD1. V lost 3 bases, J lost 1 base, and 4 bases stayed unmatched. The CDR3 has 15 amino acids. Per germline, CDR1 MNHEY and CDR2 SMNVEV (reference sequence). The CDR3 nucleotides are TGTGCCAGCAGTTTTACAGGGGGTACGAACACTGAAGCTTTCTTT. It translates to CASSFTGGTNTEAFF.

This sequence joins TRBV12-5 and TRBJ1-5, with TRBD1 identical over 8 bases. Looked up from germline, CDR1 is LGHNT and CDR2 is FRNRAP. With V trimmed by 6 bases and J by 6 bases, 10 bases remained unmatched. This CDR3 spans 15 amino acids. The CDR3 coding sequence is TGTGCTAGTGGACTTGGACAGGGAGAGGGTCAGCCCCAGCATTTT. Protein product: CASGLGQGEGQPQHF.

The rearrangement joins TRBV6-6 to TRBJ1-2; perhaps TRBD1 as D (6 bases). The CDR3 length is 15 residues. V was cut by 0 bases and J by 0 bases, with 8 bases left in between. From germline, CDR1 is MNHNY and CDR2 SVGAGI (reference sequence). This CDR3 reads CASSYSDSTNYGYTF. In DNA, the CDR3 is TGTGCCAGCAGTTACTCGGACAGTACTAACTATGGCTACACCTTC.